Listed below are T cell receptor beta chains from one sample, sequenced in a study of T cells in pancreatic ductal adenocarcinoma. Using immunoSEQ multiplex PCR, the repertoire was profiled, and TCRdb retains in-frame clones only, with some absent. The sample holds more than 25,000 clones, more than 90% seen once. The sequenced sample was PBMCs. All receptors come from a human donor with pancreatic ductal adenocarcinoma. Each CDR3 is given with its conserved first and last residue. Fields, in order: clone size, D gene, J gene, V gene, CDR3 DNA, CDR3 protein. A D gene is named only where the DNA matches it firmly. Clone sizes are given selectively: once, few, many, or a class where the clone is expanded.

clone size: NA
D gene: NA
J gene: TRBJ2-4
V gene: TRBV5-1
CDR3 DNA: TGCGCCAGCAGCTTTTTAGGGGGCGCCGGGGGAAACATTCAGTACTTC
CDR3 protein: CASSFLGGAGGNIQYF

clone size: NA
D gene: NA
J gene: TRBJ1-1
V gene: TRBV4-1
CDR3 DNA: TGCGCCAGCAGCGGTCGTTCCGAGCGGTACACTGAAGCTTTCTTT
CDR3 protein: CASSGRSERYTEAFF

clone size: NA
D gene: NA
J gene: TRBJ2-1
V gene: TRBV13
CDR3 DNA: TGTGCCAGCAGCTTAGCGGGTCGCTACAATGAGCAGTTCTTC
CDR3 protein: CASSLAGRYNEQFF

clone size: NA
D gene: TRBD1
J gene: TRBJ1-5
V gene: TRBV6-6
CDR3 DNA: TGTGCCAGCAGTCGACAGGGGGAACAGAGCAATCAGCCCCAGCATTTT
CDR3 protein: CASSRQGEQSNQPQHF

clone size: NA
D gene: TRBD1
J gene: TRBJ1-1
V gene: TRBV6-5
CDR3 DNA: TGTGCCAGCAGTGGGCAGGGGGCGGTGAACACTGAAGCTTTCTTT
CDR3 protein: CASSGQGAVNTEAFF

clone size: NA
D gene: TRBD1
J gene: TRBJ1-4
V gene: TRBV7-6
CDR3 DNA: TGTGCCAGCAGCTTAGAGCGGACAGGGGGTTTTAATGAAAAACTGTTTTTT
CDR3 protein: CASSLERTGGFNEKLFF

clone size: NA
D gene: NA
J gene: TRBJ1-5
V gene: TRBV4-2
CDR3 DNA: TGTGCCAGCAGCCCTGGGCCGACGGACGATCAGCCCCAGCATTTT
CDR3 protein: CASSPGPTDDQPQHF

clone size: NA
D gene: NA
J gene: TRBJ1-4
V gene: TRBV4-1
CDR3 DNA: TGCGCCAGCAGCCAAGATGGGCGGGGTCCTAATGAAAAACTGTTTTTT
CDR3 protein: CASSQDGRGPNEKLFF

clone size: NA
D gene: NA
J gene: TRBJ1-4
V gene: TRBV2
CDR3 DNA: TGTGCCAGCAGTGCAACCAGTAATGAAAAACTGTTTTTT
CDR3 protein: CASSATSNEKLFF

clone size: once
D gene: NA
J gene: TRBJ1-1
V gene: TRBV27
CDR3 DNA: TGTGCCAGCAGCATAAACGGACTTCTCGACCTGGCTTTCTTT
CDR3 protein: CASSINGLLDLAFF

clone size: few
D gene: NA
J gene: TRBJ1-2
V gene: TRBV2
CDR3 DNA: TGTGCCAGCAGTGACGTCGGGGGAGGCTATGGCTACACCTTC
CDR3 protein: CASSDVGGGYGYTF

clone size: NA
D gene: TRBD1
J gene: TRBJ2-7
V gene: TRBV5-4
CDR3 DNA: TGTGCCAGCAGCTTGTTTAATTACAGGGGCTACGAGCAGTACTTC
CDR3 protein: CASSLFNYRGYEQYF

clone size: NA
D gene: TRBD1
J gene: TRBJ1-2
V gene: TRBV15
CDR3 DNA: TGTGCCACCAGCAGAGGGACAGGGCGGACTAACTATGGCTACACCTTC
CDR3 protein: CATSRGTGRTNYGYTF

clone size: few
D gene: NA
J gene: TRBJ1-2
V gene: TRBV29-1
CDR3 DNA: TGCAGCGTTGACTCAGGGTTTAGGGATGGCTACACCTTC
CDR3 protein: CSVDSGFRDGYTF

clone size: NA
D gene: NA
J gene: TRBJ2-3
V gene: TRBV2
CDR3 DNA: TGTGCCAGCAGGGTTATCGCTATAACAGATACGCAGTATTTT
CDR3 protein: CASRVIAITDTQYF

clone size: NA
D gene: NA
J gene: TRBJ1-4
V gene: TRBV6-5
CDR3 DNA: TGTGCCAGCAGTTACTCGACCGGAGGAAAACTGTTTTTT
CDR3 protein: CASSYSTGGKLFF

clone size: NA
D gene: TRBD1
J gene: TRBJ1-1
V gene: TRBV11-3
CDR3 DNA: TGTGCCAGCAGCTTAACCGGGACAGGGTGGTCTGAAGCTTTCTTT
CDR3 protein: CASSLTGTGWSEAFF

clone size: NA
D gene: TRBD1
J gene: TRBJ2-1
V gene: TRBV7-9
CDR3 DNA: TGTGCCAGCAGTCCTTTTGGCGAGGACAGGAATGAGCAGTTCTTC
CDR3 protein: CASSPFGEDRNEQFF

clone size: NA
D gene: NA
J gene: TRBJ2-1
V gene: TRBV29-1
CDR3 DNA: TGCAGCGTTGAAGTTGGGCCGCCGACGGAGTTCTTC
CDR3 protein: CSVEVGPPTEFF

clone size: NA
D gene: TRBD2
J gene: TRBJ2-3
V gene: TRBV4-1
CDR3 DNA: TGCGCCAGCAGCCAAGAGCGACTAGCGGGTGGAGATACGCAGTATTTT
CDR3 protein: CASSQERLAGGDTQYF

clone size: NA
D gene: NA
J gene: TRBJ2-7
V gene: TRBV27
CDR3 DNA: TGTGCCAGCAGTTTGACCACAGGGTCCTACGAGCAGTACTTC
CDR3 protein: CASSLTTGSYEQYF

clone size: NA
D gene: NA
J gene: TRBJ1-2
V gene: TRBV27
CDR3 DNA: TGTGCCAGCAGTCCCGGCCAGGTAGCTAACTATGGCTACACCTTC
CDR3 protein: CASSPGQVANYGYTF

clone size: NA
D gene: NA
J gene: TRBJ1-1
V gene: TRBV6-1
CDR3 DNA: TGTGCCAGCAGCGACAGGAGGAACACTGAAGCTTTCTTT
CDR3 protein: CASSDRRNTEAFF

clone size: NA
D gene: NA
J gene: TRBJ2-1
V gene: TRBV5-1
CDR3 DNA: TGCGCCAGCAGCTTGGCCGGGGGTAGATTGAGTGAGCAGTTCTTC
CDR3 protein: CASSLAGGRLSEQFF

clone size: NA
D gene: NA
J gene: TRBJ2-4
V gene: TRBV9
CDR3 DNA: TGTGCCAGCAGCGTAAGCTCAGCCAAAAACATTCAGTACTTC
CDR3 protein: CASSVSSAKNIQYF

clone size: NA
D gene: TRBD2
J gene: TRBJ2-7
V gene: TRBV20-1
CDR3 DNA: TGCAGTGCCACGGGAGGTGGCGAGCAGTACTTC
CDR3 protein: CSATGGGEQYF

clone size: few
D gene: TRBD1
J gene: TRBJ2-1
V gene: TRBV2
CDR3 DNA: TGTGCCAGCGAGACAGGGGGGCCATACAATGAGCAGTTCTTC
CDR3 protein: CASETGGPYNEQFF

clone size: NA
D gene: NA
J gene: TRBJ2-3
V gene: TRBV7-8
CDR3 DNA: TGTGCCAGCAGCTTAGATTGGGGTTCGGGAGATACGCAGTATTTT
CDR3 protein: CASSLDWGSGDTQYF

clone size: NA
D gene: NA
J gene: TRBJ1-1
V gene: TRBV28
CDR3 DNA: TGTGCCAGCAGTTTACCCATGAACACTGAAGCTTTCTTT
CDR3 protein: CASSLPMNTEAFF

clone size: NA
D gene: NA
J gene: TRBJ2-5
V gene: TRBV7-2
CDR3 DNA: TGTGCCAGCAGCCCAAGTTCTGGCGGGCCGTACCAAGAGACCCAGTACTTC
CDR3 protein: CASSPSSGGPYQETQYF

clone size: few
D gene: NA
J gene: TRBJ1-5
V gene: TRBV28
CDR3 DNA: TGTGCCAGCAGGGGTGAGGGGCGAGGCAATCAGCCCCAGCATTTT
CDR3 protein: CASRGEGRGNQPQHF

clone size: NA
D gene: TRBD1
J gene: TRBJ1-5
V gene: TRBV12-5
CDR3 DNA: TGTGCTAGTGGTCCAGGACAGGGCAGTCAGCCCCAGCATTTT
CDR3 protein: CASGPGQGSQPQHF

clone size: NA
D gene: NA
J gene: TRBJ1-5
V gene: TRBV7-2
CDR3 DNA: TGTGCCAGCAGCTTCGAGAGGTATCAGCCCCAGCATTTT
CDR3 protein: CASSFERYQPQHF

clone size: few
D gene: NA
J gene: TRBJ1-1
V gene: TRBV11-2
CDR3 DNA: TGTGCCAGCAGCCGCAGGGTGCAGACTGAAGCTTTCTTT
CDR3 protein: CASSRRVQTEAFF

clone size: NA
D gene: TRBD1
J gene: TRBJ1-4
V gene: TRBV6-1
CDR3 DNA: TGTGCCAGCAGTGAATGGCTCGACAGGGGGCTAGGCGAAAAACTGTTTTTT
CDR3 protein: CASSEWLDRGLGEKLFF

clone size: NA
D gene: TRBD1
J gene: TRBJ1-2
V gene: TRBV19
CDR3 DNA: TGTGCCAGTAGTATACAGGGGGATGGCTACACCTTC
CDR3 protein: CASSIQGDGYTF

clone size: NA
D gene: NA
J gene: TRBJ1-1
V gene: TRBV27
CDR3 DNA: TGTGCCAGCAGACAGTTGAACACTGAAGCTTTCTTT
CDR3 protein: CASRQLNTEAFF

clone size: once
D gene: NA
J gene: TRBJ2-5
V gene: TRBV18
CDR3 DNA: TGTGCCAGCTCACCGTCTGGGTCGGAGACCCAGTACTTC
CDR3 protein: CASSPSGSETQYF

clone size: NA
D gene: TRBD1
J gene: TRBJ1-1
V gene: TRBV2
CDR3 DNA: TGTGCCAGCAGCAAACAGGGGGCTACATCGAACACTGAAGCTTTCTTT
CDR3 protein: CASSKQGATSNTEAFF

clone size: NA
D gene: TRBD2
J gene: TRBJ2-7
V gene: TRBV11-2
CDR3 DNA: TGTGCCAGCAGCTCCTTAGCGGGAGTGGGGGAGCAGTACTTC
CDR3 protein: CASSSLAGVGEQYF

clone size: NA
D gene: NA
J gene: TRBJ1-1
V gene: TRBV28
CDR3 DNA: TGTGCCAGCAGTTTGAGAGGACAGCCCGAAGCTTTCTTT
CDR3 protein: CASSLRGQPEAFF